This TCR beta chain stems from a study of T-cell memory formation after mild COVID-19. The wider study: Clusters were largely donor specific. Study observations and caveats: The CD4+ clones that contracted clustered mainly within CM and EM, and the CD8+ clones concentrated in EMRA.

Barcoded TCR alpha and TCR beta cDNA libraries with UMIs came from 5'RACE using constant-segment primers. In TCRdb, the 5' RACE reads were re-called with MiXCR into one record per CDR3 protein. The sample comprises some 130,000 distinct CDR3 sequences, about 23% of which are singletons, and approximately 24% rests with the top ten. V was pared by 4 bases and J by 7 bases, with 5 bases of the junction left unmatched. CDR1 and CDR2 from the germline V gene are SGHRS and YFSETQ. CDR3 length: 14 residues. This clonotype was counted only a few times. The antigen is unknown. The rearrangement uses TRBV5-1 and TRBJ2-1; TRBD2 matches 10 bases. This TCR was sampled from an adult woman who had mild COVID-19 (a few samples of this study predate the infection). Cell type and time point are not known. Sequenced input: PBMCs or a T cell subset sorted from them (not recorded which). This chain's CDR3 is CASSPGLAKNEQFF. CDR3 nucleotides: TGCGCCAGCAGCCCGGGACTAGCGAAGAATGAGCAGTTCTTC.